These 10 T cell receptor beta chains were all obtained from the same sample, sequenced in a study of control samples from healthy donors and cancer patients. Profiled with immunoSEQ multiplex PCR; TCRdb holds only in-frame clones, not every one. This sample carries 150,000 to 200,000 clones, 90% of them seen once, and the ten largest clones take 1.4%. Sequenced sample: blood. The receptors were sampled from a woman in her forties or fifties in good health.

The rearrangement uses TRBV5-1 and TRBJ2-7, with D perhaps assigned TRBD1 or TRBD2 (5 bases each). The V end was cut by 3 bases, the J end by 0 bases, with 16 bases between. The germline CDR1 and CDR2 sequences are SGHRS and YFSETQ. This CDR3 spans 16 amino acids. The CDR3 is CASSSRGDPSSYEQYF. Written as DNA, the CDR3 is TGCGCCAGCAGCTCGCGAGGGGACCCCAGCTCCTACGAGCAGTACTTC.

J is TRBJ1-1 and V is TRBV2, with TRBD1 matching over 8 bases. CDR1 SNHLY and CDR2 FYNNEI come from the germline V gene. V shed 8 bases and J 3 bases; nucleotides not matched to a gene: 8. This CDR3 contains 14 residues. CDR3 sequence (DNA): TGTGCCAGCGGGAGACAGGGGAGATACACTGAAGCTTTCTTT. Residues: CASGRQGRYTEAFF.

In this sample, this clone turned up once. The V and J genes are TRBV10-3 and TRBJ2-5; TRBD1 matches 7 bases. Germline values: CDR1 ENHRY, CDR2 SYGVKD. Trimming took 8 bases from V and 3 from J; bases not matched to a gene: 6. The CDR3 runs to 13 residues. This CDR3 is CAISRDRKETQYF. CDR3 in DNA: TGTGCCATCTCCCGGGACAGAAAAGAGACCCAGTACTTC.

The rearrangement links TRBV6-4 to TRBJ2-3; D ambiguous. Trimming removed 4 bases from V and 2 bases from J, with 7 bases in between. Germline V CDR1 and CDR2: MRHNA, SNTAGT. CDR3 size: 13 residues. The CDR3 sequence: CASSVSYTDTQYF. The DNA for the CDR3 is TGTGCCAGCAGTGTTTCCTACACAGATACGCAGTATTTT.

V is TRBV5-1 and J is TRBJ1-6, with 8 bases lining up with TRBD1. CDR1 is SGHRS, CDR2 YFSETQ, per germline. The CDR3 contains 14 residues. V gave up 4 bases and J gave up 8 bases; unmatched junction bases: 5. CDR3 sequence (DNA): TGCGCCAGCAGCCAGACAGGGGCTGATTCACCCCTCCACTTT. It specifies CASSQTGADSPLHF.

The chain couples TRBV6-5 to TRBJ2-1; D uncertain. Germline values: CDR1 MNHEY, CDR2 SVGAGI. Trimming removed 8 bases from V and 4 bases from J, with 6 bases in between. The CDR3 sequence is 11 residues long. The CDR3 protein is CASLSYNEQFF. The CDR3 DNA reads TGTGCCAGCCTGTCTTACAATGAGCAGTTCTTC.

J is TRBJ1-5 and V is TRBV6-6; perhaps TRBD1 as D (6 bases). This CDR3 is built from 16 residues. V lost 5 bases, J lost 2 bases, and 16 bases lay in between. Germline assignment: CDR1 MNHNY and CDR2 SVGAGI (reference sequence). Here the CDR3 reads CASSTYSTGGNQPQHF. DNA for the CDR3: TGTGCCAGCAGTACTTATTCGACAGGAGGCAATCAGCCCCAGCATTTT.

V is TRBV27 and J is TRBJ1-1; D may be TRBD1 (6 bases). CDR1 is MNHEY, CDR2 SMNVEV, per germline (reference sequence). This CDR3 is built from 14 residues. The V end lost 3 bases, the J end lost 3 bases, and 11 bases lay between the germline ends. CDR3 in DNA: TGTGCCAGCAGTTTTTTTCCAGGGGACACTGAAGCTTTCTTT. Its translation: CASSFFPGDTEAFF.

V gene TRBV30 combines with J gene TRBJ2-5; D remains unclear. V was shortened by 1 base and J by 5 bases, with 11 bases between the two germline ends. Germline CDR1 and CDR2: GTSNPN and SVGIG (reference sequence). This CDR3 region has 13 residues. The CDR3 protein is CAWSGVRGETQYF. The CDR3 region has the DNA TGTGCCTGGAGTGGTGTACGCGGTGAGACCCAGTACTTC.

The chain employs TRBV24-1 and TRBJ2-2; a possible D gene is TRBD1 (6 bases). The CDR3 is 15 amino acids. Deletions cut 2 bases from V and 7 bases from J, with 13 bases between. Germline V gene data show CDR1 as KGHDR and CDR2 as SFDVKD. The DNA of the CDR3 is TGTGCCACCAGTGATTACAGGGTCCGAGGCGGGGAGCTGTTTTTT. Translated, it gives CATSDYRVRGGELFF.